The source of this T cell receptor (beta chain) is a study of blood T cell repertoires in COVID-19 (dated by TCRdb to between 2020 and 2021). For the wider study: Samples from collaborators originated in the United States, Italy and Spain and spanned both the acute and convalescent phases of COVID-19. The prospective study material was composed of cDNA or gDNA derived from T cells, B-cell-depleted T cells, or PBMCs. Deeply sampled blood TCRbeta repertoires from subjects exposed to, actively infected with, or recovered from COVID-19 were included in the dataset. A freely available public database, intended as a resource for researchers studying the immune response to SARS-CoV-2, is where the repertoires were released. The samples were drawn from the first 160 participants of the ongoing ImmuneRACE study and from some 1,300 subjects provided by 6 global collaborators. Nearly every sample came with metadata listing a de-identified subject ID, COVID-19 status, age in years and sex. HLA class I and class II types, where available, came from metadata supplied by the sample provider rather than from assay-based typing. What the authors observed across the whole study: The quantity of clinical and demographic metadata differed by source and by participant and was supplied without curation.

A word on this clone: It has no known antigen specificity. No qualities accompany the bases; no much larger clone lies one base away.

Participants in the prospective study were aged about 18 to 95 years, lived in over 20 United States geographic areas, and enrolled through a virtual design. In the prospective study, participants were assigned to cohorts based on the clinical history participants reported in a screening survey and a study questionnaire. Recovered participants in ImmuneRACE Cohort 3 were defined by two consecutive negative NP/OP PCR tests, clearance by a healthcare professional, or resolution of symptoms. In the prospective study, mobile phlebotomists collected whole blood, serum and a nasopharyngeal or oropharyngeal swab from each participant. Participants in the prospective study had the option to provide additional blood draws and questionnaires over a 2-month period. Blood samples from the prospective study were shipped frozen or at room temperature prior to DNA extraction. The immunoSEQ Assay, a bias-controlled multiplex PCR, was used to amplify TCRbeta CDR3 regions from genomic DNA. The published analysis was carried out like this. Nucleated cell counts per sample were estimated from amplification of reference gene primers within the assay. Sequence reads were collapsed and filtered to measure the absolute abundance of every unique TCRbeta CDR3 rearrangement. Productive Simpson clonality was computed per sample as the square root of Simpson's diversity index over productive rearrangements. In TCRdb, the immuneACCESS table is reduced to in-frame sequences with V and J assigned. These tables do not hold every clone; where another copy was compared, an unresolved V gene accounts for under half, and the others remain unexplained. The D gene and trimming were derived from the DNA, and the V and J assignments and clone size from that table. This sample comprises a few hundred thousand clones, over 80% of them detected only once. The ten largest make up approximately 7.3% of the sample.

V sheds 7 bases and J sheds 7 bases, leaving 23 bases between their ends. Including the terminal cysteine and phenylalanine, the CDR3 comprises 15 residues. Here the CDR3 DNA is all that survives: 45 bases in frame from base 1. CDR1 and CDR2, per the germline V gene (reference sequence), are MNHEY and SMNVEV. The sample taken for sequencing was PBMCs or T cells enriched from blood (not recorded which). The sequence is built from TRBV27 and TRBJ2-7, and TRBD1 may be the D gene, going by 6 matching bases. The clonotype originates from a woman aged 40 to 50 who had recovered from COVID-19. The CDR3 in this case is CASNSDRLERREQYF. The DNA is TGTGCCAGCAACTCCGACAGGTTGGAAAGGAGGGAGCAGTACTTC.